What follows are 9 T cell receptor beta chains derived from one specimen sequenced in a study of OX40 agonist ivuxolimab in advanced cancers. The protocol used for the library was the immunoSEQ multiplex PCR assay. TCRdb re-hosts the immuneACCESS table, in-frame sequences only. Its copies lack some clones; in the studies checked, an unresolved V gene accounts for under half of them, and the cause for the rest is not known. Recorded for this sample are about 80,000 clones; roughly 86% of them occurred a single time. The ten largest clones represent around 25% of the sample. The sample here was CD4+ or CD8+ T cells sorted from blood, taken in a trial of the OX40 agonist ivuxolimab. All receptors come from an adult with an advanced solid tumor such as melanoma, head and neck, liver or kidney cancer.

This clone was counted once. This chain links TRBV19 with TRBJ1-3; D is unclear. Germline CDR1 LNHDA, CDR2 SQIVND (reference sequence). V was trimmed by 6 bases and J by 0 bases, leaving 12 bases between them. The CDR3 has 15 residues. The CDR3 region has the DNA TGTGCCAGTAGGATGGTCGGTGTCTCTGGAAACACCATATATTTT. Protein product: CASRMVGVSGNTIYF.

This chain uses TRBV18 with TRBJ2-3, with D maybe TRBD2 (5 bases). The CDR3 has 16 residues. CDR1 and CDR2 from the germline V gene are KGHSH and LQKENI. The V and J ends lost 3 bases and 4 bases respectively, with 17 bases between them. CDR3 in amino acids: CASSPPTSLRADTQYF. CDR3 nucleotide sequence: TGTGCCAGCTCACCGCCGACTTCTCTGAGGGCAGATACGCAGTATTTT.

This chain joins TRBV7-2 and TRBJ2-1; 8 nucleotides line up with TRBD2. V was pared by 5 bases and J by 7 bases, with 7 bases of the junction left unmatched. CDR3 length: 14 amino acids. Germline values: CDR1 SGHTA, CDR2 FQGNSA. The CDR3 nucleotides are TGTGCCAGCAGCCCGGTAGCGGGAAGAAATGAGCAGTTCTTC. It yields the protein CASSPVAGRNEQFF. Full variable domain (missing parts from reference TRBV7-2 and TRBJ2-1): GAGVSQSPSNKVTEKGKDVELRCDPISGHTALYWYRQSLGQGLEFLIYFQGNSAPDKSGLPSDRFSAERTGGSVSTLTIQRTQQEDSAVYLCASSPVAGRNEQFFGPGTRLTVL.

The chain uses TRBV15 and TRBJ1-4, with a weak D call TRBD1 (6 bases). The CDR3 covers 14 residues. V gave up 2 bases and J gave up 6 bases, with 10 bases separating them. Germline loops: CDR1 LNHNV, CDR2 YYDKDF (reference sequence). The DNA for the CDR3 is TGTGCCACCAGCAGAAGGGGGGGGGATGAAAAACTGTTTTTT. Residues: CATSRRGGDEKLFF.

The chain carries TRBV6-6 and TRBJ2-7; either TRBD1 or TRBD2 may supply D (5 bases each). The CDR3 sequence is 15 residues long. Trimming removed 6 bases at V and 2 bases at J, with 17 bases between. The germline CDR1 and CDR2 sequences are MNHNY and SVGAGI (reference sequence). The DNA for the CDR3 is TGTGCCAGCAGCCCCGGGGCAGGCGACCCCTACGAGCAGTACTTC. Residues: CASSPGAGDPYEQYF.

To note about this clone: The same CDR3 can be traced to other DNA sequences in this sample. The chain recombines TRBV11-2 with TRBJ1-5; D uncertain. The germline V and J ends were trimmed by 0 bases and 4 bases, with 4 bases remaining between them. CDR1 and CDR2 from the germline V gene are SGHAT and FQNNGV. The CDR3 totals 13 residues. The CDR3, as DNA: TGTGCCAGCAGCTTAGACAGGAATCAGCCCCAGCATTTT. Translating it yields CASSLDRNQPQHF.

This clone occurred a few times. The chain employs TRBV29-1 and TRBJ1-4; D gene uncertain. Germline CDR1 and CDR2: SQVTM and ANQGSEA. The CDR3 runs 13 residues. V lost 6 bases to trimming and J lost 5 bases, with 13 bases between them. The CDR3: CSVKISGNEKLFF. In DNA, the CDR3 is TGCAGCGTGAAAATTTCCGGCAATGAAAAACTGTTTTTT. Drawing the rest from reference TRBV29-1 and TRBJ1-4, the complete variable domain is SAVISQKPSRDICQRGTSLTIQCQVDSQVTMMFWYRQQPGQSLTLIATANQGSEATYESGFVIDKFPISRPNLTFSTLTVSNMSPEDSSIYLCSVKISGNEKLFFGSGTQLSVL.

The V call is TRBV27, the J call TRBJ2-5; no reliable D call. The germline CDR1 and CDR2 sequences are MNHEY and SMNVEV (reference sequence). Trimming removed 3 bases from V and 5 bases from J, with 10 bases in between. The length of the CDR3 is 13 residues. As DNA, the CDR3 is TGTGCCAGCAGTTTCCTTGGAACCGAGACCCAGTACTTC. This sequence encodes CASSFLGTETQYF.

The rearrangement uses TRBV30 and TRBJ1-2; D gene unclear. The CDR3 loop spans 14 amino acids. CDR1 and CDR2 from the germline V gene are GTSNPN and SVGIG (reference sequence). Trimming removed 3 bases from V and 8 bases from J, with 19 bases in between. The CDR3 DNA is TGTGCCTGGAGACAGCTATATCGCTCGCGAGGCTACACCTTC. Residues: CAWRQLYRSRGYTF. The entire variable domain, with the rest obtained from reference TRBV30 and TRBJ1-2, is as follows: SQTIHQWPATLVQPVGSPLSLECTVEGTSNPNLYWYRQAAGRGLQLLFYSVGIGQISSEVPQNLSASRPQDRQFILSSKKLLLSDSGFYLCAWRQLYRSRGYTFGSGTRLTVV.